The T cell receptor (beta chain) described here comes from a study of T cell repertoires in cytomegalovirus infection. Study in general: CMV epitopes used comprised recently identified HLA-C-restricted ones and well-studied HLA-B-restricted ones. Matching HLA type and CMV infection were both indicated by public TCR beta signatures.

TCRdb ran MiXCR on the reads and lists one entry per CDR3 protein. The sample yields some 940,000 distinct CDR3 sequences, around 30% seen once. Study results and limitations: There were carriers of CMV plus the relevant HLA, and cumulative public TCR beta family frequency identified them.

Notes on this clonotype: As yet, its antigen is unknown.

CDR3 length: 17 residues. Germline CDR1 MNHEY, CDR2 SVGEGT. Deletions cut 4 bases from V and 0 bases from J, with 16 bases between. This chain links TRBV6-2 or TRBV6-3 with TRBJ1-5; TRBD1 is a possible D gene (6 bases). The sequence was collected from a human donor in good health (CMV status not recorded). Some clones in this sample may be carry-over from other donors' samples. The sample here was cultured CD8+ T cells from PBMCs, taken from culture after CMV antigen stimulation. The CDR3 sequence is CASSLGLRGYSNQPQHF. Here the CDR3 DNA reads TGTGCCAGCAGTTTGGGTCTCAGGGGTTATAGCAATCAGCCCCAGCATTTT.